This TCR beta chain originates from a study of OX40 agonist ivuxolimab in advanced cancers. Libraries were prepared by immunoSEQ multiplex PCR; TCRdb keeps only in-frame clonotypes and omits some of them. Counted here are more than 25,000 clones, 70% to 85% occurring once; the ten biggest clones make up approximately 25%. The CDR3 has 16 amino acids. Trimming left V 2 bases short and J 3 bases short, with 16 bases between. The V gene's germline CDR1 is MNHNY and CDR2 SVGAGI (reference sequence). The sequencing here drew on CD4+ or CD8+ T cells sorted from blood, taken in a trial of the OX40 agonist ivuxolimab. This clonotype was sampled from an adult with an advanced solid tumor such as melanoma, head and neck, liver or kidney cancer. The gene calls are TRBV6-6 and TRBJ1-1; no clear D gene. CDR3 coding DNA: TGTGCCAGCAGTTACAGGCCATTAATGGAGGACACTGAAGCTTTCTTT. Protein product: CASSYRPLMEDTEAFF.